Shown below are 27 T cell receptor beta chains from a single sample sequenced in a study of identical twins. TCRdb redid the calling of the 5' RACE reads with MiXCR, one entry per CDR3 protein. The data contain about 530,000 distinct CDR3 sequences, around 15% of them singletons. These sequences were also reported in another study, on yellow fever vaccine responses in identical twins.

The sequenced material came from CD4+ T cells sorted from blood. All receptors derive from a woman aged 18-29 years in good health.

The rearrangement joins TRBV29-1 to TRBJ2-1; D unresolved. Trimming stripped 3 bases from V and 4 bases from J, with 7 bases between. The CDR3 loop spans 12 amino acids. Germline loops: CDR1 SQVTM, CDR2 ANQGSEA. The CDR3 bases are TGCAGCGTTGATATAGAGTACAATGAGCAGTTCTTC. It yields the protein CSVDIEYNEQFF.

This clonotype was seen at least ten times. This chain connects TRBV7-8 to TRBJ2-6; D call uncertain. V was cut by 3 bases and J by 0 bases, with 6 bases left in between. The CDR3 covers 15 residues. Germline V gene sequence: CDR1 SGHVS, CDR2 FQNEAQ. Here the CDR3 reads CASSLGISGANVLTF. For the CDR3, the DNA is TGTGCCAGCAGCTTGGGCATCTCTGGGGCCAACGTCCTGACTTTC.

This clonotype was seen only a few times. The chain is built from TRBV7-3 and TRBJ2-3, with 11 bases identical to TRBD2. Germline V gene data show CDR1 as SGHTA and CDR2 as FQGTGA. The V and J ends lost 3 bases and 1 base, in that order; junction bases with no gene match: 3. The CDR3 runs 16 residues. The CDR3 region is CASSFISGRGTDTQYF. The CDR3 DNA is TGTGCCAGCAGCTTCATTAGCGGGAGGGGCACAGATACGCAGTATTTT.

Only a few counts were recorded for this clonotype. The chain is built from TRBV27 and TRBJ2-3, with D maybe TRBD2 (5 bases). CDR3 length: 14 amino acids. V dropped 5 bases and J dropped 2 bases, with 11 bases sitting between them. In germline, CDR1 is MNHEY, CDR2 SMNVEV (reference sequence). The CDR3 DNA sequence: TGTGCCAGCAGTCGTGGACTGTACACAGATACGCAGTATTTT. This sequence encodes CASSRGLYTDTQYF.

The gene calls are TRBV7-9 and TRBJ2-7; 8 bases line up with TRBD2. CDR3 length: 15 amino acids. The V and J ends lost 3 bases and 6 bases, in that order; junction bases with no gene match: 10. Looked up from germline, CDR1 is SEHNR and CDR2 is FQNEAQ (reference sequence). The DNA of the CDR3 is TGTGCCAGCAGCTTGGAGGGACTAGGGCCTATCGAGCAGTACTTC. It encodes CASSLEGLGPIEQYF.

There are a few counts of this clonotype. V usage is TRBV28 and J usage is TRBJ2-1; no firm D call. Trimming removed 0 bases at V and 6 bases at J, with 12 bases between. The CDR3 length is 15 residues. Germline assignment: CDR1 MDHEN and CDR2 SYDVKM. CDR3 DNA: TGTGCCAGCAGTTTATGGGCGACGGCAGGCAATGAGCAGTTCTTC. Its translation: CASSLWATAGNEQFF.

The chain links TRBV24-1 to TRBJ1-6; D gene unclear. From germline, CDR1 is KGHDR and CDR2 SFDVKD. The CDR3 runs 13 residues. Trimming took off 4 bases at V and 12 bases at J, with 12 bases between the two ends. Written as DNA, the CDR3 is TGTGCCACCAGTGAGGGGAAGAAGGAACCCCTCCACTTT. Translation gives CATSEGKKEPLHF.

V gene TRBV10-3 combines with J gene TRBJ2-7, with D possibly TRBD1 on 5 matching bases. The CDR3 sequence is 15 residues long. Per the germline V gene, CDR1 is ENHRY and CDR2 is SYGVKD. Trimming took 2 bases from V and 0 from J, leaving 11 bases between them. Here the CDR3 reads CAISERGALSYEQYF. For the CDR3, the DNA is TGTGCCATCAGTGAGAGGGGTGCGCTCTCCTACGAGCAGTACTTC.

V is TRBV11-1 and J is TRBJ2-1; TRBD2 matches 13 bases. The CDR3 length is 19 residues. The J segment lost 1 base and the V segment lost 5 bases, leaving 11 bases of the junction unmatched. Germline V gives CDR1 SGHAT, CDR2 FQDESV (reference sequence). The DNA of the CDR3 is TGTGCCAGCAGCCACAAACTAGCGGGGGGGCGAATTTCCTACAATGAGCAGTTCTTC. Its protein product is CASSHKLAGGRISYNEQFF.

The gene calls are TRBV28 and TRBJ1-5, with TRBD1 matching over 10 bases. Per the germline V gene, CDR1 is MDHEN and CDR2 is SYDVKM. The CDR3 spans 15 residues. V lost 4 bases, J lost 7 bases, and 7 bases stayed unmatched. In DNA, the CDR3 is TGTGCCAGCAGTTCCGCCGGGACAGGGGAACAGCCCCAGCATTTT. This gives the protein CASSSAGTGEQPQHF.

This clonotype was seen only a few times. V usage is TRBV19 and J usage is TRBJ2-1; 8 bases are shared with TRBD1. The CDR3 runs 14 residues. Losses at the gene ends were 3 bases for V and 6 bases for J; bases not matched to a gene: 4. CDR1 and CDR2 (germline): LNHDA, SQIVND (reference sequence). CDR3 nucleotide sequence: TGTGCCAGTAGTATCTTACAGGGGGGCAATGAGCAGTTCTTC. It is translated as CASSILQGGNEQFF.

This clonotype was seen a few times. V usage is TRBV2 and J usage is TRBJ2-1, with D hard to call. Per the germline V gene, CDR1 is SNHLY and CDR2 is FYNNEI. V was pared by 2 bases and J by 5 bases, with 10 bases between. This CDR3 is 14 amino acids long. The CDR3 here is CASSEYPMDNEQFF. Here the CDR3 DNA reads TGTGCCAGCAGTGAATACCCCATGGACAATGAGCAGTTCTTC.

This clonotype was detected a few times. The V call is TRBV3-1, the J call TRBJ2-7; 10 bases fit TRBD2. This CDR3 has 16 residues. V lost 0 bases and J lost 2; bases outside the gene matches: 4. The germline V gene has CDR1 LGHDT and CDR2 YNNKEL (reference sequence). Here the CDR3 reads CASSQEGLAAPYEQYF. CDR3 DNA: TGTGCCAGCAGCCAAGAAGGACTAGCGGCACCCTACGAGCAGTACTTC.

The chain carries TRBV20-1 and TRBJ2-7; 7 bases map to TRBD1. Trimming cost V 1 base and J 2 bases; bases outside gene matches: 2. The CDR3 runs 13 residues. Germline CDR1 DFQATT, CDR2 SNEGSKA (reference sequence). The CDR3 here is CSARVTGTYEQYF. The CDR3 DNA follows: TGCAGTGCTAGAGTGACAGGGACCTACGAGCAGTACTTC.

This chain links TRBV10-3 with TRBJ1-2; TRBD1 is a possible D gene (5 bases). The CDR3 totals 12 residues. In germline, CDR1 is ENHRY, CDR2 SYGVKD. Trimming took 7 bases from V and 6 from J, leaving 12 bases between them. CDR3 coding DNA: TGTGCCATCACCCAGGGACGGAATGGCTACACCTTC. Translating it yields CAITQGRNGYTF.

This clonotype was observed a few times. J is TRBJ2-2 and V is TRBV20-1, with 9 bases that match TRBD2. The CDR3 sequence is 17 residues long. Germline V gene data show CDR1 as DFQATT and CDR2 as SNEGSKA (reference sequence). Trimming took 0 bases from V and 4 from J; bases not matched to a gene: 9. This chain's CDR3 is CSARDPIAGVFTGELFF. CDR3 coding DNA: TGCAGTGCTAGAGATCCCATAGCGGGAGTCTTCACCGGGGAGCTGTTTTTT.

Many counts were recorded for this clonotype. This rearrangement joins TRBV24-1 to TRBJ2-5; 9 bases align to TRBD1. The germline gives CDR1 KGHDR, CDR2 SFDVKD. With V trimmed by 4 bases and J by 5 bases, 16 bases remained unmatched. The CDR3 extends over 18 amino acids. CDR3 DNA: TGTGCCACCAGTGACCGACCCGGGACAGGGAGAAAATGGGAGACCCAGTACTTC. The encoded protein is CATSDRPGTGRKWETQYF.

The V gene is TRBV7-2, the J gene TRBJ2-1, with D uncertain. CDR3 length equals 16 residues. Trimming pared 1 base from V and 8 bases from J, leaving 18 bases between. The germline CDR1 and CDR2 sequences are SGHTA and FQGNSA. This CDR3 reads CASSLVSWAPRDEQFF. DNA of the CDR3: TGTGCCAGCAGCTTAGTATCTTGGGCCCCTCGAGATGAGCAGTTCTTC.

This clonotype came up a few times. The V and J genes are TRBV20-1 and TRBJ1-5; TRBD1 might be the D (5 bases). Germline V gives CDR1 DFQATT, CDR2 SNEGSKA (reference sequence). Between the trimmed V and J ends, which lost 5 bases and 2 bases, there was a span of 13 bases. The CDR3 has 14 amino acids. CDR3 bases: TGCAGTGCTCCGGGGGGGTCGGGCAATCAGCCCCAGCATTTT. Protein sequence: CSAPGGSGNQPQHF.

The chain employs TRBV6-2 or TRBV6-3 and TRBJ2-2, with no clear D. Trimming pared 6 bases from V and 1 base from J, leaving 12 bases between. CDR1 is MNHEY and CDR2 is SVGEGT in the germline V gene. This CDR3 spans 15 amino acids. CDR3 loop: CASRTAGRNTGELFF. The DNA for the CDR3 is TGTGCCAGCAGAACGGCCGGAAGGAACACCGGGGAGCTGTTTTTT.

This clonotype was counted many times. The V gene is TRBV20-1, the J gene TRBJ2-1; 12 bases are a match to TRBD2. The germline V gene encodes CDR1 DFQATT and CDR2 SNEGSKA (reference sequence). Unmatched junction bases numbered 4, after V lost 1 base and J lost 6 bases. This CDR3 is 15 amino acids long. The CDR3 loop is CSARGGLAGINEQFF. The CDR3 coding sequence is TGCAGTGCTAGAGGCGGACTAGCGGGGATCAATGAGCAGTTCTTC.

This clonotype appeared many times. V and J are TRBV29-1 and TRBJ2-3; 10 bases map to TRBD2. Germline trimming cut 1 base from V and 4 bases from J; bases unmatched to any gene: 5. The germline CDR1 and CDR2 sequences are SQVTM and ANQGSEA. The CDR3 loop spans 15 amino acids. In nucleotides, the CDR3 is TGCAGCGTTGAAGGGGCTAGCGGGAGTCCAGATACGCAGTATTTT. Translation gives CSVEGASGSPDTQYF.

There are many counts of this clonotype. CDR3 sequence (DNA): TGTGCCAGCAGCTCACTAGCGGGGGGCGCAGATACGCAGTATTTT. It is translated as CASSSLAGGADTQYF. V gene TRBV6-4 combines with J gene TRBJ2-3; 12 bases fit TRBD2. CDR1 MRHNA and CDR2 SNTAGT come from the germline V gene. The CDR3 is 15 residues long. J gave up 4 bases and V 6 bases, and 5 bases lay outside the gene matches.

V gene TRBV27 combines with J gene TRBJ1-5; 7 nucleotides match TRBD1. The trim removed 6 bases at V and 1 base at J, leaving 9 bases unmatched. Germline CDR1 and CDR2: MNHEY and SMNVEV (reference sequence). This CDR3 has 16 amino acids. This CDR3 reads CASRRQGEESNQPQHF. The CDR3 DNA sequence: TGTGCCAGCAGGAGACAGGGAGAGGAGAGCAATCAGCCCCAGCATTTT.

The J gene is TRBJ2-2, the V gene TRBV5-1, with D uncertain. V dropped 0 bases and J dropped 2 bases, with 8 bases sitting between them. The CDR3 has 15 residues. Germline values: CDR1 SGHRS, CDR2 YFSETQ. The CDR3 loop is CASSLGSDNTGELFF. The CDR3 nucleotides are TGCGCCAGCAGCTTGGGTTCTGATAACACCGGGGAGCTGTTTTTT.

V usage is TRBV18 and J usage is TRBJ2-6; D is unresolved. CDR1 is KGHSH, CDR2 LQKENI, per germline. The length of the CDR3 is 16 residues. V lost 7 bases and J lost 0, with 13 bases in between. This CDR3 reads CASFPQALSGANVLTF. In nucleotides, the CDR3 is TGTGCCAGCTTCCCGCAGGCCCTCTCTGGGGCCAACGTCCTGACTTTC.

The CDR3 DNA reads as TGTGCCAGCAGTTCTAACTCAGCCTACGAGCAGTACGTC. This translates into CASSSNSAYEQYV. The chain links TRBV6-5 to TRBJ2-7; D call uncertain. The CDR3 extends over 13 amino acids. V was cut by 4 bases and J by 2 bases, with 9 bases left in between. Germline V CDR1 and CDR2: MNHEY, SVGAGI.